This T cell receptor (beta chain) stems from a study of human versus mouse CDR3 diversity and MHC coevolution. Study-wide findings and caveats: Clonal inequality was lowest in most of the three human donors. Human CDR3s averaged more deletions and insertions than mouse CDR3s.

A note on this clone: Its target is unknown.

Trimming removed 1 base at V and 0 bases at J, with 7 bases between. The germline CDR1 and CDR2 sequences are SGHRS and YFSETQ. This CDR3 spans 15 amino acids. TCRdb's table, derived via immunoSEQ multiplex PCR, lists solely in-frame clones and lacks some. The data hold 50,000 to 65,000 clones, with just under 95% observed a single time. This chain links TRBV5-1 with TRBJ2-2; D unresolved. This sequence was found in a person between 55 and 69 years old in good health. The material sequenced was naive CD4+ T cells from blood. Subset denoted: CD45RO-negative CD62L-positive naive CD4 T cells. CDR3 DNA: TGCGCCAGCAGCTTGTTCGGTTCGAACACCGGGGAGCTGTTTTTT. Translating it yields CASSLFGSNTGELFF.